This TCR beta chain derives from a study of shared clonotypes between healthy human individuals (dated by TCRdb to the early 2020s). In terms of the full investigation: A few men and two women, aged 18 to 49 years, made up the cohort. For each donor, CD4 naive and CD4 memory were each run on three plates, CD8 naive on two plates, and CD8 memory on one plate. To estimate repertoire size and how much clonotypes are shared between individuals, the study performed deep sequencing of blood TCR repertoires from roughly five healthy adults. Different laboratories and diverse techniques were used to prepare libraries and sequence TCR repertoires, to increase sequencing depth and limit assay-specific biases. Leukapheresis yielded between about 0.85 and 10 billion PBMCs per donor. Beyond this particular receptor, the publication reports: Pairwise subsampling indicated that sequencing depth was expected to affect the degree of clonotype sharing among donors. Around 5% of naive CD4, 3.5% of naive CD8, 2.3% of memory CD4, and less than 0.45% of memory CD8 clonotypes were shared across four donors. Sampling was restricted to blood, and TCR repertoires in tissue are likely to differ from TCR repertoires in blood. Rarefaction of sorted-subset datasets indicated incomplete sequencing despite the large sequencing depth. Naive subsets generally had larger estimated clonotype richness than memory subsets. The genetic and exposure-history diversity represented was limited by the small number of donors. Clonotypes shared by all four sorted-subset donors showed higher generation probabilities than non-shared clonotypes.

Concerning this clone: What antigen it recognizes has not been identified. No qualities accompany the bases; no much larger clone lies one base away.

TCR CDR3 regions were amplified from genomic DNA by multiplex PCR using the deep immunoSEQ assay. For each cell subset, the extracted genomic DNA was distributed evenly across all wells of several immunoSEQ 96-well plates, and each plate served as one replicate. Each replicate PCR for sorted subsets received around 0.2 ug genomic DNA, equal to about 30,000 T cell genomes. Purified libraries were quantified with a Qubit 3.0 fluorometer, sized on a Bioanalyzer 2100, and re-quantified with the KAPA Library Quantification kit. Each immunoSEQ 96-well plate was sequenced on its own single-read 150-cycle Illumina NextSeq 550 flow cell. The published analysis was carried out like this. Because the immunoSEQ output held only junctional sequences and lacked quality scores, the filtering could not match the filtering applied to full-length reads. To assign V/J genes and CDR3, sequences were annotated against IMGT germline references using PyIR, a Python wrapper for IgBLAST v1.9. Reads were removed for weak V/J assignments (E-value above 1e-6), missing CDR3, stop codons, out-of-frame junctions, or ambiguous translated residues. V3J clonotypes were defined by identical inferred V gene, J gene, and CDR3 amino acid sequence. The percentage overlap between two repertoires was calculated by dividing the number of shared unique clonotypes by the size of the smaller repertoire. RTK rarefaction, the Chao1 estimator, and Recon v2.1 estimates of unobserved clonotypes were used to assess repertoire richness. OLGA was used to compute generation probabilities for all TCRbeta clonotypes that the gDNA method yielded from a handful of donors. The clones in this table, taken by TCRdb from immuneACCESS, are in-frame only. Not every clone is retained; where verified, under half of the shortfall comes from an unresolved V gene, and the cause of the rest is unknown. That table is the source of V, J and clone size, and D and trimming were worked out from the DNA. This sample comprises about 680,000 clones, about 90% of them detected only once. In total, the top ten clones hold 24% of the sample.

For the CD8 naive samples, CD45RO-negative cells were positively selected for CCR7, yielding a CD45RA+CCR7+ population from which TemRA cells were excluded. Healthy HIV-negative adults with no recently reported acute infections or vaccinations were included as donors. Only Caucasian adults living in Nashville, Tennessee, USA were represented among the donors. Blood was collected by leukapheresis, and PBMCs were isolated by Ficoll-Histopaque density gradient centrifugation and then cryopreserved in liquid nitrogen vapor phase. Analytical flow cytometry was used to check the purity and quantity of each magnetically sorted T cell population. Each sorted fraction had its genomic DNA isolated and then quantified by UV absorbance on a Nanodrop 2000c. The CDR3 numbers 12 residues from cysteine through phenylalanine. Just the 36-base CDR3 DNA is kept, in frame starting at base 1. After removal of 4 bases from V and 8 bases from J, the junction retains 4 bases not matched to a gene. As encoded in the germline V gene (reference sequence), CDR1 is SEHNR while CDR2 is FQNEAQ.

The sequence came from a man aged 30-40 years in good health. In this chain, TRBV7-9 is recombined with TRBJ1-1; TRBD1 agrees with 7 junctional bases. Sequenced sample: naive CD8+ T cells sorted from blood. The label giving this sample's cell subset or site can be read as: CD45RA+CCR7+. The DNA is as follows: TGTGCCAGCAGCTCCGTGACAGGGGAAGCTTTCTTT. Its amino acids are CASSSVTGEAFF.